A selection of T cell receptor beta chains follows, all from one sample in a study of blood T cell repertoires in COVID-19. Repertoires were generated with immunoSEQ multiplex PCR, while TCRdb's copy carries only in-frame clones and drops some. Among approximately 240,000 clones, less than 90% were seen once, and the ten largest hold approximately 5%. Sequenced sample: peripheral blood. The source is a woman in her sixties or seventies who had recovered from COVID-19. The CDR3 runs from the conserved cysteine through the conserved F or W. Each record gives: CDR3 length, clone size, D gene, V gene, J gene, CDR3 protein, CDR3 DNA. A D gene is named only where the DNA matches it firmly. Clone size is stated in some rows and not others, as once, few, many or a class when expanded.

length: 15
size: NA
D: TRBD2
V: TRBV20-1
J: TRBJ2-1
CDR3: CSASPGLAGAGEQFF
DNA: TGCAGTGCTAGTCCAGGACTAGCGGGGGCAGGGGAGCAGTTCTTC

length: 14
size: NA
D: TRBD1
V: TRBV10-3
J: TRBJ1-2
CDR3: CAISDGTEAYGYTF
DNA: TGTGCCATCAGTGACGGGACAGAGGCGTATGGCTACACCTTC

length: 15
size: NA
D: NA
V: TRBV5-1
J: TRBJ2-1
CDR3: CASSLGGGAYNEQFF
DNA: TGCGCCAGCAGCTTGGGGGGCGGGGCCTACAATGAGCAGTTCTTC

length: 13
size: NA
D: NA
V: TRBV6-5
J: TRBJ1-1
CDR3: CASSHTPNTEAFF
DNA: TGTGCCAGCAGCCACACACCGAACACTGAAGCTTTCTTT

length: 15
size: NA
D: TRBD1
V: TRBV9
J: TRBJ2-3
CDR3: CASSGRQGSSDTQYF
DNA: TGTGCCAGCAGCGGCCGACAGGGTAGTTCAGATACGCAGTATTTT

length: 13
size: NA
D: NA
V: TRBV9
J: TRBJ1-6
CDR3: CASSVAQYSPLHF
DNA: TGTGCCAGCAGCGTAGCTCAGTATTCACCCCTCCACTTT

length: 16
size: once
D: TRBD2
V: TRBV3-1/TRBV3-2
J: TRBJ2-2
CDR3: CASSQVRGGTTGELFF
DNA: TGTGCCAGCAGCCAAGTGCGGGGGGGGACCACCGGGGAGCTGTTTTTT

length: 14
size: NA
D: NA
V: TRBV3-1/TRBV3-2
J: TRBJ1-1
CDR3: CASSPTTQNTEAFF
DNA: TGTGCCAGCAGCCCAACGACACAGAACACTGAAGCTTTCTTT

length: 13
size: NA
D: NA
V: TRBV29-1
J: TRBJ1-1
CDR3: CSAQDRLNTEAFF
DNA: TGCAGCGCACAGGACAGACTGAACACTGAAGCTTTCTTT

length: 15
size: once
D: TRBD1
V: TRBV6-2/TRBV6-3
J: TRBJ2-7
CDR3: CASSLHRGPGYEQYF
DNA: TGTGCCAGCAGTTTGCACAGGGGTCCGGGGTACGAGCAGTACTTC

length: 14
size: NA
D: TRBD1
V: TRBV5-1
J: TRBJ1-2
CDR3: CASRRRQGANGYTF
DNA: TGCGCCAGCAGAAGGAGGCAGGGGGCGAATGGCTACACCTTC

length: 15
size: NA
D: TRBD2
V: TRBV27
J: TRBJ2-1
CDR3: CASSSGLASYNEQFF
DNA: TGTGCCAGCAGTTCGGGACTAGCGTCCTACAATGAGCAGTTCTTC

length: 13
size: many
D: NA
V: TRBV11-2
J: TRBJ2-3
CDR3: CASLGSGTDTQYF
DNA: TGTGCCAGCCTCGGGTCTGGCACAGATACGCAGTATTTT

length: 15
size: NA
D: NA
V: TRBV6-2/TRBV6-3
J: TRBJ2-2
CDR3: CASSYGRGDTGELFF
DNA: TGTGCCAGCAGTTACGGGCGGGGAGACACCGGGGAGCTGTTTTTT

length: 11
size: NA
D: NA
V: TRBV20-1
J: TRBJ2-3
CDR3: CSAPKTDTQYF
DNA: TGCAGTGCTCCTAAGACAGATACGCAGTATTTT

length: 15
size: NA
D: NA
V: TRBV5-1
J: TRBJ2-1
CDR3: CASSDGVAAPNEQFF
DNA: TGCGCCAGCAGCGACGGGGTAGCGGCACCCAATGAGCAGTTCTTC

length: 15
size: NA
D: NA
V: TRBV6-5
J: TRBJ1-6
CDR3: CASSRRRGIGAPLHF
DNA: TGTGCCAGCAGCCGACGACGCGGGATCGGGGCACCCCTCCACTTT

length: 14
size: NA
D: TRBD2
V: TRBV30
J: TRBJ2-7
CDR3: CAWSLAGGPGEQYF
DNA: TGTGCCTGGAGTTTAGCGGGGGGGCCCGGCGAGCAGTACTTC

length: 13
size: NA
D: TRBD1
V: TRBV30
J: TRBJ1-2
CDR3: CALAGTGNYGYTF
DNA: TGTGCCTTGGCCGGGACAGGGAACTATGGCTACACCTTC

length: 13
size: NA
D: NA
V: TRBV5-6
J: TRBJ1-5
CDR3: CASSLDPDQPQHF
DNA: TGTGCCAGCAGCTTGGATCCTGATCAGCCCCAGCATTTT

length: 18
size: NA
D: TRBD2
V: TRBV2
J: TRBJ2-5
CDR3: CASSEWASGGATRAAQYF
DNA: TGTGCCAGCAGTGAATGGGCTAGCGGGGGGGCAACAAGAGCGGCCCAGTACTTC

length: 13
size: NA
D: NA
V: TRBV5-1
J: TRBJ2-5
CDR3: CASSLDPGKTQYF
DNA: TGCGCCAGCAGCTTGGATCCGGGTAAGACCCAGTACTTC

length: 13
size: NA
D: NA
V: TRBV5-5
J: TRBJ1-2
CDR3: CASSLSVDYGYTF
DNA: TGTGCCAGCAGCTTGTCCGTCGACTATGGCTACACCTTC

length: 13
size: NA
D: NA
V: TRBV19
J: TRBJ1-5
CDR3: CASQGRGNQPQHF
DNA: TGTGCCAGTCAGGGGCGAGGCAATCAGCCCCAGCATTTT

length: 13
size: NA
D: TRBD1
V: TRBV30
J: TRBJ1-4
CDR3: CAWRGTGGQKLFF
DNA: TGTGCCTGGAGGGGAACAGGGGGGCAAAAACTGTTTTTT

length: 17
size: few
D: TRBD1
V: TRBV24-1
J: TRBJ2-6
CDR3: CATSAGQDNSGANVLTF
DNA: TGTGCCACCAGTGCTGGACAGGATAACTCTGGGGCCAACGTCCTGACTTTC

length: 15
size: NA
D: NA
V: TRBV7-2
J: TRBJ2-7
CDR3: CASSLTLEGTYEQYF
DNA: TGTGCCAGCAGCTTAACACTCGAGGGCACCTACGAGCAGTACTTC

length: 12
size: many
D: NA
V: TRBV5-4
J: TRBJ1-2
CDR3: CASSLDGYGYTF
DNA: TGTGCCAGCAGCTTGGACGGCTATGGCTACACCTTC

length: 14
size: NA
D: NA
V: TRBV2
J: TRBJ1-5
CDR3: CASSGEGSFQPQHF
DNA: TGTGCCAGCAGTGGGGAGGGATCTTTCCAGCCCCAGCATTTT

length: 15
size: NA
D: TRBD1
V: TRBV4-1
J: TRBJ1-1
CDR3: CASSQWTGRNTEAFF
DNA: TGCGCCAGCAGCCAATGGACAGGGAGGAACACTGAAGCTTTCTTT

length: 15
size: NA
D: NA
V: TRBV3-1/TRBV3-2
J: TRBJ1-2
CDR3: CASSQAGGGPYGYTF
DNA: TGTGCCAGCAGCCAAGCGGGGGGGGGCCCCTATGGCTACACCTTC

length: 14
size: NA
D: TRBD1
V: TRBV30
J: TRBJ2-7
CDR3: CAWSRQGVTYEQYF
DNA: TGTGCCTGGAGTAGACAGGGCGTAACTTACGAGCAGTACTTC

length: 13
size: NA
D: NA
V: TRBV5-1
J: TRBJ2-1
CDR3: CASSLAGVHEQFF
DNA: TGCGCCAGCAGCTTGGCGGGTGTTCATGAGCAGTTCTTC

length: 15
size: NA
D: TRBD1
V: TRBV4-2
J: TRBJ1-1
CDR3: CASSQPYDRVPEAFF
DNA: TGTGCCAGCAGCCAACCATATGACAGGGTCCCTGAAGCTTTCTTT

length: 12
size: NA
D: NA
V: TRBV29-1
J: TRBJ2-7
CDR3: CSVEGGGYEQYF
DNA: TGCAGCGTTGAGGGAGGGGGCTACGAGCAGTACTTC

length: 15
size: NA
D: NA
V: TRBV4-1
J: TRBJ2-6
CDR3: CASSFPGSGANVLTF
DNA: TGCGCCAGCAGCTTCCCGGGGTCTGGGGCCAACGTCCTGACTTTC

length: 14
size: NA
D: NA
V: TRBV7-9
J: TRBJ2-7
CDR3: CASSVSRDMGEQYF
DNA: TGTGCCAGCAGCGTAAGCAGGGACATGGGTGAGCAGTACTTC

length: 15
size: once
D: NA
V: TRBV4-1
J: TRBJ1-2
CDR3: CASSQDQGLNYGYTF
DNA: TGCGCCAGCAGCCAAGATCAGGGGTTAAACTATGGCTACACCTTC

length: 11
size: few
D: NA
V: TRBV18
J: TRBJ2-5
CDR3: CASSPRETQYF
DNA: TGTGCCAGCTCACCGCGGGAGACCCAGTACTTC

length: 13
size: NA
D: NA
V: TRBV6-5
J: TRBJ1-3
CDR3: CASSQGAGNTIYF
DNA: TGTGCCAGCAGCCAGGGTGCTGGAAACACCATATATTTT

length: 13
size: NA
D: NA
V: TRBV19
J: TRBJ1-2
CDR3: CASSIAGVNGYTF
DNA: TGTGCCAGTAGTATAGCAGGGGTCAATGGCTACACCTTC

length: 15
size: NA
D: NA
V: TRBV9
J: TRBJ1-1
CDR3: CASSAPTAGNTEAFF
DNA: TGTGCCAGCAGCGCCCCTACCGCGGGGAACACTGAAGCTTTCTTT

length: 12
size: once
D: NA
V: TRBV6-6
J: TRBJ1-5
CDR3: CASTRGNQPQHF
DNA: TGTGCCAGCACCCGGGGCAATCAGCCCCAGCATTTT